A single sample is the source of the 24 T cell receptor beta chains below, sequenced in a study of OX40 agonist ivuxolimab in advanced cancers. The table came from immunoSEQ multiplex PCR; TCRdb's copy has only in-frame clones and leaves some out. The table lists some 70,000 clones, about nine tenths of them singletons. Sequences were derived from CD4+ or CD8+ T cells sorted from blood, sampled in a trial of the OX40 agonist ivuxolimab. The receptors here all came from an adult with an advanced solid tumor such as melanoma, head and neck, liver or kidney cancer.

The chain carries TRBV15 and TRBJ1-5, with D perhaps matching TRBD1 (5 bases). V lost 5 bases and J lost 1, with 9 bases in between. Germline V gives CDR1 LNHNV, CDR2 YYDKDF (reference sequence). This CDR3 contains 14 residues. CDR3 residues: CATSPRVSNQPQHF. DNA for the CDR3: TGTGCCACCAGCCCCAGGGTCAGCAATCAGCCCCAGCATTTT.

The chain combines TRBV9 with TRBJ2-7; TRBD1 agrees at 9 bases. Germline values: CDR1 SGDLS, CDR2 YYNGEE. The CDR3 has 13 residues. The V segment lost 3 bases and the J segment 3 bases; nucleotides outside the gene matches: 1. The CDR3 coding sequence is TGTGCCAGCAGCGGGACAGGGGACTACGAGCAGTACTTC. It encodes CASSGTGDYEQYF.

The CDR3 DNA reads TGCGCCAGCAGCTTGGCAAGTGGGTGGGCCTCCTACGAGCAGTACTTC. Translation: CASSLASGWASYEQYF. The chain employs TRBV5-1 and TRBJ2-7, with D hard to call. Germline V gene sequence: CDR1 SGHRS, CDR2 YFSETQ. Trimming took off 0 bases at V and 0 bases at J, with 13 bases between the two ends. The CDR3 runs 16 residues.

The CDR3 DNA sequence: TGTGCCAGCAGCCACCTGGACATTAACTATGGCTACACCTTC. It encodes CASSHLDINYGYTF. V is TRBV11-2 and J is TRBJ1-2; D possibly corresponds to TRBD1 (5 bases). Germline CDR1 reads SGHAT; CDR2 reads FQNNGV. CDR3 length: 14 residues. The V gene lost 5 bases and the J gene lost 1 base, with 11 bases spanning the gap.

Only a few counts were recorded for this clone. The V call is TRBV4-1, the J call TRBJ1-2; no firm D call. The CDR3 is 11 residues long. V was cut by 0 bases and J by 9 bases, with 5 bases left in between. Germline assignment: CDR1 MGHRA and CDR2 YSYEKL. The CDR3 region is CASSQDGRYTF. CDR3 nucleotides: TGCGCCAGCAGCCAAGATGGCCGCTACACCTTC.

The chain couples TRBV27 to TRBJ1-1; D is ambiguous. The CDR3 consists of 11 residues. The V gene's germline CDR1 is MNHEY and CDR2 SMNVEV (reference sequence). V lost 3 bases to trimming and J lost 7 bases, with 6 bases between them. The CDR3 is CASSFRDEAFF. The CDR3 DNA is TGTGCCAGCAGTTTTCGAGATGAAGCTTTCTTT.

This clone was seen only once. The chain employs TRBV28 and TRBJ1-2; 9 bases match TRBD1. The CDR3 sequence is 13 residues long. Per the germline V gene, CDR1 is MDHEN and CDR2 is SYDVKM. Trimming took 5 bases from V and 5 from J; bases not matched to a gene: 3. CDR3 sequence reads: CASSGDREYGYTF. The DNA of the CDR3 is TGTGCCAGCAGTGGGGACAGGGAGTATGGCTACACCTTC.

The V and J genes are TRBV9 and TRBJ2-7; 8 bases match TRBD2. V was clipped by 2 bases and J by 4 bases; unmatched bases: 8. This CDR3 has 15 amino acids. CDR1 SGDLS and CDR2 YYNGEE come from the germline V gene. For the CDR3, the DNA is TGTGCCAGCAGCGTCGTGGGCGGGGGGCCTTACGAGCAGTACTTC. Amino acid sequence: CASSVVGGGPYEQYF.

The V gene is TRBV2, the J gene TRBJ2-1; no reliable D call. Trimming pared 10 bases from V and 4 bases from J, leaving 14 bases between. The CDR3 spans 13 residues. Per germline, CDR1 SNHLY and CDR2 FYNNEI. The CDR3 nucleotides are TGTGCCACCAAGGCTTTAATTTACAATGAGCAGTTCTTC. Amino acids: CATKALIYNEQFF.

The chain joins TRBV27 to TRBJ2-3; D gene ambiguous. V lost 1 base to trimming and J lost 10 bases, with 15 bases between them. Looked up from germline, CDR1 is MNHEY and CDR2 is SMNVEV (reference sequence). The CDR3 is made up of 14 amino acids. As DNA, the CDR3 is TGTGCCAGCAGTTTATTGGGCCGTCGGTTGGCGCAGTATTTT. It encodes CASSLLGRRLAQYF.

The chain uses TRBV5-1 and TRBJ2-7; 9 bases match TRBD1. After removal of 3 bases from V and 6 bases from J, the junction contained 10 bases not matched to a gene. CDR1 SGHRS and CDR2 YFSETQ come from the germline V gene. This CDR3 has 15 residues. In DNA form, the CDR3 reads TGCGCCAGCAGCTGGACGGGACAGGGAATCGGCGAGCAGTACTTC. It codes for CASSWTGQGIGEQYF.

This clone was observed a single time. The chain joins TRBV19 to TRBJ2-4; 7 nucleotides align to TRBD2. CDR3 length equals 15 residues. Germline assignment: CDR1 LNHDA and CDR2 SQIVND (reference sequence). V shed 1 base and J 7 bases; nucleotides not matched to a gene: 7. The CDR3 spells CASSIAGGRVNIQYF. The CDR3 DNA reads TGTGCCAGTAGTATAGCAGGAGGGAGGGTCAACATTCAGTACTTC.

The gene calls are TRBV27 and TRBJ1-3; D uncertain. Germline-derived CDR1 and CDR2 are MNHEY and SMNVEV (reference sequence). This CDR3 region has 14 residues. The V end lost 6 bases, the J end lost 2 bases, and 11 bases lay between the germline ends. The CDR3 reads CASSSLQAGNTIYF. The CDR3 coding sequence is TGTGCCAGCAGCTCCCTTCAGGCTGGAAACACCATATATTTT.

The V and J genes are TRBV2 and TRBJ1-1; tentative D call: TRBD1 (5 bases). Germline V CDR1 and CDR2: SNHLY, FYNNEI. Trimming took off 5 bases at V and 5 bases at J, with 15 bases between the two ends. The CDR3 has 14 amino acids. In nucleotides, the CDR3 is TGTGCCAGCAGTCCAGTTCGGGGGGGGACTGAAGCTTTCTTT. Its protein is CASSPVRGGTEAFF.

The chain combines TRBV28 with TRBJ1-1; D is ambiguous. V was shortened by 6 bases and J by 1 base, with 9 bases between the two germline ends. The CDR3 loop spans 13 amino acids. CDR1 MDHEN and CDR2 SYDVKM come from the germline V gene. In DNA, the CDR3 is TGTGCCAGCAGGGAGGGAGCGAACACTGAAGCTTTCTTT. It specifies CASREGANTEAFF.

The CDR3 protein is CASSPQGLSGNTIYF. CDR3 sequence (DNA): TGTGCCAGCAGCCCACAGGGGCTCTCTGGAAACACCATATATTTT. This chain links TRBV7-2 with TRBJ1-3, with TRBD1 matching over 7 bases. The CDR3 totals 15 residues. Unmatched junction bases numbered 4, after V lost 5 bases and J lost 0 bases. Germline CDR1 and CDR2: SGHTA and FQGNSA.

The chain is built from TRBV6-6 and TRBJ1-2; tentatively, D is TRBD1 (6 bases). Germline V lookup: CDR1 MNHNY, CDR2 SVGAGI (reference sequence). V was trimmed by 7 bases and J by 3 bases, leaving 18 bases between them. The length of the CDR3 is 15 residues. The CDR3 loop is CASTGALRGHYGYTF. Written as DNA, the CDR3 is TGTGCCAGCACTGGAGCCCTCAGGGGTCACTATGGCTACACCTTC.

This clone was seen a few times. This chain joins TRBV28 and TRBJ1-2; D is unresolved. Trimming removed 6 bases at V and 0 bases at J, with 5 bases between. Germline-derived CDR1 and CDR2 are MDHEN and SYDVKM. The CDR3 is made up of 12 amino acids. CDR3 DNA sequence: TGTGCCAGCAGCACATCTAACTATGGCTACACCTTC. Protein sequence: CASSTSNYGYTF.

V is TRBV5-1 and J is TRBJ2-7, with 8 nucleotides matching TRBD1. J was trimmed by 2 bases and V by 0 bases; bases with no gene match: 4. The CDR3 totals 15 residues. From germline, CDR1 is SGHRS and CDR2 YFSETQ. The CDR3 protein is CASSLGTGQPYEQYF. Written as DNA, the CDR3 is TGCGCCAGCAGCTTGGGGACAGGGCAGCCCTACGAGCAGTACTTC.

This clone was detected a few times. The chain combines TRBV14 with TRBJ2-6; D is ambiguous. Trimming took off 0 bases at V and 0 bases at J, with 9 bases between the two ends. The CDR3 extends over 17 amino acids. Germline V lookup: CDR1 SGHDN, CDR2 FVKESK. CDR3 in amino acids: CASSQDQARSGANVLTF. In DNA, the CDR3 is TGTGCCAGCAGCCAAGATCAGGCCCGCTCTGGGGCCAACGTCCTGACTTTC.

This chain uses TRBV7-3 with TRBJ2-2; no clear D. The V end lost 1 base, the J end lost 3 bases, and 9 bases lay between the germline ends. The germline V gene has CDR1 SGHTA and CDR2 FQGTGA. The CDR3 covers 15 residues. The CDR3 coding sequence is TGTGCCAGCAGCTTAATTAGTGGGGACACCGGGGAGCTGTTTTTT. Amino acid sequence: CASSLISGDTGELFF.

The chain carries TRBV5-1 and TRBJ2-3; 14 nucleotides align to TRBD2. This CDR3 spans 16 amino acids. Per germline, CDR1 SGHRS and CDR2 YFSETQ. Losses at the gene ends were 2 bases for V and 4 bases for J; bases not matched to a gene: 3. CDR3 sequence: CASSFGLAGGSDTQYF. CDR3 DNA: TGCGCCAGCAGCTTCGGACTAGCGGGGGGTTCAGATACGCAGTATTTT. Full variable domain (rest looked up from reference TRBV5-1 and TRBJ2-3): KAGVTQTPRYLIKTRGQQVTLSCSPISGHRSVSWYQQTPGQGLQFLFEYFSETQRNKGNFPGRFSGRQFSNSRSEMNVSTLELGDSALYLCASSFGLAGGSDTQYFGPGTRLTVL.

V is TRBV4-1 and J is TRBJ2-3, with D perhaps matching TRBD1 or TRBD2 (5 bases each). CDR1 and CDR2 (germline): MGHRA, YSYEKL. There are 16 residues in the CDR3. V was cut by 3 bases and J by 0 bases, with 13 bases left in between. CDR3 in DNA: TGCGCCAGCAGCCAGCCCCCGGGACCAAGCACAGATACGCAGTATTTT. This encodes CASSQPPGPSTDTQYF.

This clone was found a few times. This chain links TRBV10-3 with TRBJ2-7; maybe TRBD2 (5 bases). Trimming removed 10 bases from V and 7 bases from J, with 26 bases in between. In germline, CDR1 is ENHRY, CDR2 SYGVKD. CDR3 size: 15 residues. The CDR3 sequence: CATTRRVGETGEQYF. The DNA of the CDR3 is TGTGCCACCACTCGTCGGGTCGGGGAGACGGGTGAGCAGTACTTC.